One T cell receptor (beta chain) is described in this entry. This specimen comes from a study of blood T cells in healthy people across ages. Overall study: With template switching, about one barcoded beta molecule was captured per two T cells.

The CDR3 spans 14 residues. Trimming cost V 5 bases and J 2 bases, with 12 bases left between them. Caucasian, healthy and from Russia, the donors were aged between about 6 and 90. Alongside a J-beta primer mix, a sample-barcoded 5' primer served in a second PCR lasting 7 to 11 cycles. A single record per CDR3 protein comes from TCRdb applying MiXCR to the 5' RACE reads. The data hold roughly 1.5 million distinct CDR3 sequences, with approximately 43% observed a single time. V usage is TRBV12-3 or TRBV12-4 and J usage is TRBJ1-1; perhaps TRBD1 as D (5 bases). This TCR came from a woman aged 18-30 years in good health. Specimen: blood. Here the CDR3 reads CASSPWGFNTEAFF. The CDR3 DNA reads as TGTGCCAGCAGTCCCTGGGGCTTCAACACTGAAGCTTTCTTT.